Listed below are T cell receptor beta chains from one sample, sequenced in a study of blood T cell repertoires in COVID-19. Only in-frame clones appear in the TCRdb table, and some are missing; sequencing was by immunoSEQ multiplex PCR. The sample has 200,000 to 250,000 clones; 86% are singletons. The sequenced sample consisted of PBMCs or T cells enriched from blood (not recorded which). The receptors shown here come from a woman aged 40 to 50 with acute COVID-19. CDR3s leave out the opening cysteine and the closing phenylalanine or tryptophan.

CDR3	V	J	length
ASSISTGPRVVTEAF	TRBV19	TRBJ1-1	15
ASTLGPQDYGYT	TRBV28	TRBJ1-2	12
ASSLGYLQGINEQF	TRBV5-1	TRBJ2-1	14
ASSSRTGVSYEQY	TRBV27	TRBJ2-7	13
ASSPGGGYT	TRBV19	TRBJ1-2	9
ASSLASLYGYT	TRBV12-3/TRBV12-4	TRBJ1-2	11
ASRRGWATEAF	TRBV25-1	TRBJ1-1	11
ASRDRNTEAF	TRBV27	TRBJ1-1	10
ASSLRTGTGPSVYGYT	TRBV5-5	TRBJ1-2	16
ASSDSPGQGIFSIGQPQH	TRBV19	TRBJ1-5	18
ASSLDRGDEQF	TRBV11-3	TRBJ2-1	11
ASGLGLQGHEQF	TRBV12-5	TRBJ2-1	12
AISESAGNNSPLH	TRBV10-3	TRBJ1-6	13
ASSLVTGLGEAF	TRBV7-8	TRBJ1-1	12
ASSVTGGYNEQF	TRBV9	TRBJ2-1	12
ATSGGANYGYT	TRBV24-1	TRBJ1-2	11
ASSLEPRASIYGYT	TRBV7-9	TRBJ1-2	14
ASSTRDRALGANVLT	TRBV5-6	TRBJ2-6	15
ASSLLGAGVSQETQY	TRBV7-2	TRBJ2-5	15
ASSRTYLQGDGYT	TRBV19	TRBJ1-2	13
ASSQEWGLNQPQH	TRBV3-1/TRBV3-2	TRBJ1-5	13
ASSLTTERSYEQY	TRBV11-2	TRBJ2-7	13
ASSPHLQDTPNYGYT	TRBV3-1/TRBV3-2	TRBJ1-2	15
ASSGQQGFGNTIY	TRBV2	TRBJ1-3	13
AGLTGAQANEKLF	TRBV2	TRBJ1-4	13
ASSLSAGGTADTQY	TRBV7-3	TRBJ2-3	14
ATRSTGTGLWF	TRBV24-1	TRBJ2-1	11